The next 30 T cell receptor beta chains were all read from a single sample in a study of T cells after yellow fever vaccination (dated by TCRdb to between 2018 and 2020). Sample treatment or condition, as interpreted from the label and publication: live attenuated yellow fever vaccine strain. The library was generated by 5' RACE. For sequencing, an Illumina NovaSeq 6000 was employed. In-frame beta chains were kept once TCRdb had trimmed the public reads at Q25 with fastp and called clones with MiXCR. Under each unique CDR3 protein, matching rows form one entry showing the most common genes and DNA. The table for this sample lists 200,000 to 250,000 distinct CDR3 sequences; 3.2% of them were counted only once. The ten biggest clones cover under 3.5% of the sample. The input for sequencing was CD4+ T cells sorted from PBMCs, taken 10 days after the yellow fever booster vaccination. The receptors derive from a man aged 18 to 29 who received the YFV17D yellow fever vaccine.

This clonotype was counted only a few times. CDR3 region: CASSKAQMSGGNYEQYF. Written as DNA, the CDR3 is TGTGCCAGCAGCAAAGCGCAAATGAGCGGGGGGAACTACGAGCAGTACTTC. The chain uses TRBV21-1 and TRBJ2-7; the table's D call of TRBD2 was not tested on the DNA. TRBV21-1 is noted as a pseudogene. CDR3 length: 17 amino acids.

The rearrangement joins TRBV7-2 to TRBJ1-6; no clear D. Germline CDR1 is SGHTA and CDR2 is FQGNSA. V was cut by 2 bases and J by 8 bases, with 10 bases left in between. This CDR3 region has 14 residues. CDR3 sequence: CASSLYGIDSPLHF. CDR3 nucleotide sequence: TGTGCCAGCAGCTTATATGGGATTGATTCACCCCTCCACTTT.

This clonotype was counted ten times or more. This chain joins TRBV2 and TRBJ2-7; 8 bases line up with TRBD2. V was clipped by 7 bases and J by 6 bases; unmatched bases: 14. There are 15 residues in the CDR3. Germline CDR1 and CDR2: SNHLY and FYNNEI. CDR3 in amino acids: CASTWEVAGLFEQYF. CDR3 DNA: TGTGCCAGCACCTGGGAGGTAGCGGGGCTTTTCGAGCAGTACTTC.

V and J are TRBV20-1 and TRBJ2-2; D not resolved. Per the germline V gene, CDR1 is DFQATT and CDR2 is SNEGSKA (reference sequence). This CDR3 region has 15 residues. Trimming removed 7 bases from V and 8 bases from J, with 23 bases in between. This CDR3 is CSVPPPGPSPGELFF. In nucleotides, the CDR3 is TGCAGTGTACCCCCCCCCGGACCTAGTCCGGGGGAGCTGTTTTTT.

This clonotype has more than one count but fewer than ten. Here the CDR3 reads CASSTQRGDTEAFF. CDR3 coding DNA: TGTGCCAGCAGCACACAACGGGGGGACACTGAAGCTTTCTTT. V and J are TRBV7-2 and TRBJ1-1; possible D gene TRBD1, 5 bases. Trimming took 5 bases from V and 3 from J, leaving 13 bases between them. The CDR3 spans 14 residues. CDR1 and CDR2 (germline): SGHTA, FQGNSA.

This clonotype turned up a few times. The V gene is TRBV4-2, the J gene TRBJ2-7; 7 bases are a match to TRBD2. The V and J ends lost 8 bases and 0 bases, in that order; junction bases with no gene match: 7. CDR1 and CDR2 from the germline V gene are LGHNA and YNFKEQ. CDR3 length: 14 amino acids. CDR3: CASGRGGSSYEQYF. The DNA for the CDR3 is TGTGCCAGCGGTCGGGGCGGGAGCTCCTACGAGCAGTACTTC.

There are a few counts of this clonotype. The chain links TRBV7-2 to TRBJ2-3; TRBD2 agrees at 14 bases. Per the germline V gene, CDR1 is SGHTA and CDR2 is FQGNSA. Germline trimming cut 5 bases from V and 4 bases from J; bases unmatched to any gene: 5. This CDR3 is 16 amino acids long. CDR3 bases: TGTGCCAGCAGCACAAGACTAGCGGGGGGGGCAGATACGCAGTATTTT. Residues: CASSTRLAGGADTQYF. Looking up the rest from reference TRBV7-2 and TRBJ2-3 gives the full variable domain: GAGVSQSPSNKVTEKGKDVELRCDPISGHTALYWYRQSLGQGLEFLIYFQGNSAPDKSGLPSDRFSAERTGGSVSTLTIQRTQQEDSAVYLCASSTRLAGGADTQYFGPGTRLTVL.

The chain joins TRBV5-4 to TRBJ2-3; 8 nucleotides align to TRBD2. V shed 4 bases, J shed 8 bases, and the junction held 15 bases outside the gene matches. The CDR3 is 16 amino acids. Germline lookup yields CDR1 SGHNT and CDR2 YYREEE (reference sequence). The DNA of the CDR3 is TGTGCCAGCAGCCCGCGGCCCACAGCGGGGGACGGTACGCAGTATTTT. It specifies CASSPRPTAGDGTQYF.

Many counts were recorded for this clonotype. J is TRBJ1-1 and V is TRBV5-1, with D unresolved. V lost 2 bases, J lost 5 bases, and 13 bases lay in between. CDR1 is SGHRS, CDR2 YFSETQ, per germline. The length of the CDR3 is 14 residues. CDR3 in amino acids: CASSFGEIRTEAFF. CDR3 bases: TGCGCCAGCAGCTTCGGGGAGATCCGAACTGAAGCTTTCTTT.

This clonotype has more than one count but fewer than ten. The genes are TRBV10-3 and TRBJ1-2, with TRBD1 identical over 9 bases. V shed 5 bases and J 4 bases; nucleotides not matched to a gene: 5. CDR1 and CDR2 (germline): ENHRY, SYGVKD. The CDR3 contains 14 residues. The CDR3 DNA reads TGTGCCATCAGTAGCGGGACAGGGATCTATGGCTACACCTTC. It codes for CAISSGTGIYGYTF.

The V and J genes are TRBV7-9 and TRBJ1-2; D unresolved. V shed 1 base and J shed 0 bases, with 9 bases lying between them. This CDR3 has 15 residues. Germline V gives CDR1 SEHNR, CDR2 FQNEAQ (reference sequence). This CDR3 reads CASSLEFTANYGYTF. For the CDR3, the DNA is TGTGCCAGCAGCTTAGAATTTACCGCTAACTATGGCTACACCTTC. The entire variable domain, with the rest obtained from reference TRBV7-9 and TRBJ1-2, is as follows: DTGVSQNPRHKITKRGQNVTFRCDPISEHNRLYWYRQTLGQGPEFLTYFQNEAQLEKSRLLSDRFSAERPKGSFSTLEIQRTEQGDSAMYLCASSLEFTANYGYTFGSGTRLTVV.

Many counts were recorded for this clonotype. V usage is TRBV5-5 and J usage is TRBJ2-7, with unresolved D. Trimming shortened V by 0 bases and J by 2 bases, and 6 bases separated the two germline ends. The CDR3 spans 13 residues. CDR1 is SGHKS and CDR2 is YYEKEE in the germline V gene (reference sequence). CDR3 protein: CASSLDLAYEQYV. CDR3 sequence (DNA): TGTGCCAGCAGCTTGGACCTGGCCTACGAGCAGTACGTC.

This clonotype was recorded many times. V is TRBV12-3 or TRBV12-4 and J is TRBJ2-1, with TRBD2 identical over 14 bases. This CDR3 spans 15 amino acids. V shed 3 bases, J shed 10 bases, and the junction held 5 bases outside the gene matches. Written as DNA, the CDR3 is TGTGCCAGCAGTTTCGGACTAGCGGGGGGTACAGAGCAGTTCTTC. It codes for CASSFGLAGGTEQFF.

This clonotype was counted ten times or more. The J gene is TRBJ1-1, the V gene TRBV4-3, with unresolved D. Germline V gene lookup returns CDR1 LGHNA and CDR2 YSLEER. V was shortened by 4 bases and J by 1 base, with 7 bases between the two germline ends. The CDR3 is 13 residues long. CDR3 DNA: TGCGCCAGCAGCCGTCGGGCGAACACTGAAGCTTTCTTT. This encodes CASSRRANTEAFF.

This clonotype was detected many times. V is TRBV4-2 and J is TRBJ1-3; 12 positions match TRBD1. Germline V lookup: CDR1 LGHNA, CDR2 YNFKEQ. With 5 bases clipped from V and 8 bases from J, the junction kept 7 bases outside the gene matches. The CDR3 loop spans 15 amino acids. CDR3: CASSAPGQGADTIYF. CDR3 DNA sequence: TGTGCCAGCAGCGCGCCGGGACAGGGGGCGGACACCATATATTTT.

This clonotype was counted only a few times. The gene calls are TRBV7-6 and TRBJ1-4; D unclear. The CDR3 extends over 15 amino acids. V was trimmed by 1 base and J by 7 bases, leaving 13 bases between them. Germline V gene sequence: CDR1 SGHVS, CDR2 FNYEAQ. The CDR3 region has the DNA TGTGCCAGCAGCTTAGTGGGGTTAGGCGGTGAAAAACTGTTTTTT. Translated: CASSLVGLGGEKLFF.

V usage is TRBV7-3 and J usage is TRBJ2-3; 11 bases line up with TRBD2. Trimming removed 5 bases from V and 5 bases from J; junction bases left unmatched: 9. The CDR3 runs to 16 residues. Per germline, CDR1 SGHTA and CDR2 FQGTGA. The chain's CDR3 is CASSESPSGGLDTQYF. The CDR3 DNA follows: TGTGCCAGCAGCGAAAGCCCTAGCGGGGGGCTAGATACGCAGTATTTT. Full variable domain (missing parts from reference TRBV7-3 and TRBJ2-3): GAGVSQTPSNKVTEKGKYVELRCDPISGHTALYWYRQSLGQGPEFLIYFQGTGAADDSGLPNDRFFAVRPEGSVSTLKIQRTERGDSAVYLCASSESPSGGLDTQYFGPGTRLTVL.

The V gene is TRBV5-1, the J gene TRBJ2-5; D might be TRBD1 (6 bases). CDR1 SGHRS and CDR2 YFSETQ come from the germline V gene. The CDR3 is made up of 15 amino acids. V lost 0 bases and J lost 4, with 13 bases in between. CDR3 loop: CASSLGHRVGETQYF. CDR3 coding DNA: TGCGCCAGCAGCTTGGGTCACAGGGTCGGAGAGACCCAGTACTTC. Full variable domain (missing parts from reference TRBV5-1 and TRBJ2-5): KAGVTQTPRYLIKTRGQQVTLSCSPISGHRSVSWYQQTPGQGLQFLFEYFSETQRNKGNFPGRFSGRQFSNSRSEMNVSTLELGDSALYLCASSLGHRVGETQYFGPGTRLLVL.

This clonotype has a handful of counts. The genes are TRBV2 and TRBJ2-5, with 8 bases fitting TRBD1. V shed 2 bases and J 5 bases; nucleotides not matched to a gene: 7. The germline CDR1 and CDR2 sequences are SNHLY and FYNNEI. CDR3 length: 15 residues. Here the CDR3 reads CASSERTGGRETQYF. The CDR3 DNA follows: TGTGCCAGCAGTGAAAGAACAGGGGGGCGGGAGACCCAGTACTTC.

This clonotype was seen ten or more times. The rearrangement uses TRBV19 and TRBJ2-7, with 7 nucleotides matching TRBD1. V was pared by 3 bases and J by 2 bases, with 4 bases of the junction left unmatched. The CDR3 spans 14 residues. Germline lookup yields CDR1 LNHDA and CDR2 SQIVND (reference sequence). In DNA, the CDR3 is TGTGCCAGTAGTATTTTGGACAGGACCTACGAGCAGTACTTC. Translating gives CASSILDRTYEQYF.

CDR3 residues: CASSRGFV. Here the CDR3 DNA reads TGTGCCAGTTCGAGGGGATTCGTC. The gene calls are TRBV19 and TRBJ2-7; D may correspond to TRBD1 or TRBD2 (5 bases each). Per the germline V gene, CDR1 is LNHDA and CDR2 is SQIVND (reference sequence). This CDR3 comprises 8 residues.

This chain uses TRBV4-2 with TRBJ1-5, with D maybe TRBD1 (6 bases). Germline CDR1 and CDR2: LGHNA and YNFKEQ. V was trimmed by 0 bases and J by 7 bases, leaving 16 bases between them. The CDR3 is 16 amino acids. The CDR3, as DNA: TGTGCCAGCAGCCAAGATGCCTCACAGGGACGCCAGCCCCAGCATTTT. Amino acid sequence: CASSQDASQGRQPQHF.

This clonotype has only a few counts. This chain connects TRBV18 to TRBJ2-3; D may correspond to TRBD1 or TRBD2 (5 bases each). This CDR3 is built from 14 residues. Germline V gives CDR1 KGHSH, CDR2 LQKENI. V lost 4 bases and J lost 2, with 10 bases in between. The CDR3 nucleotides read TGTGCCAGCTCACTCACCGGGACCACAGATACGCAGTATTTT. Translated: CASSLTGTTDTQYF.

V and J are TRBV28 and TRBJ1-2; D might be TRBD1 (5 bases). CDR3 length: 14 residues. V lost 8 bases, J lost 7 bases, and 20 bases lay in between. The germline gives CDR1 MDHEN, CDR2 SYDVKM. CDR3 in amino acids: CASSSPGARGGYTF. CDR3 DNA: TGTGCCAGCTCCTCCCCCGGGGCCCGGGGTGGCTACACCTTC.

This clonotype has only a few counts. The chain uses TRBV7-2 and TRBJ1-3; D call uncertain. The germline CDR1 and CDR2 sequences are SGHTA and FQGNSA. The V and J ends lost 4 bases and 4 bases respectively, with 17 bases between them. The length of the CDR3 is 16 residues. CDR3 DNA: TGTGCCAGCAGCTCCGGCAATACGTTAATCGGAAACACCATATATTTT. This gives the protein CASSSGNTLIGNTIYF. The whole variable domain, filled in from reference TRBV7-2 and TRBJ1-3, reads GAGVSQSPSNKVTEKGKDVELRCDPISGHTALYWYRQSLGQGLEFLIYFQGNSAPDKSGLPSDRFSAERTGGSVSTLTIQRTQQEDSAVYLCASSSGNTLIGNTIYFGEGSWLTVV.

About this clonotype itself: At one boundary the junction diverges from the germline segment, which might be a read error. CDR3 bases: TGCGCCAGCAGCTTGGCGGGGGGGCTCTACAATGAGCACTTCTTC. Its translation: CASSLAGGLYNEHFF. The J gene is TRBJ2-1, the V gene TRBV5-1; 8 nucleotides match TRBD2. From germline, CDR1 is SGHRS and CDR2 YFSETQ. This CDR3 has 15 residues. Supplemented by reference TRBV5-1 and TRBJ2-1, the full variable domain reads KAGVTQTPRYLIKTRGQQVTLSCSPISGHRSVSWYQQTPGQGLQFLFEYFSETQRNKGNFPGRFSGRQFSNSRSEMNVSTLELGDSALYLCASSLAGGLYNEHFFGPGTRLTVL.

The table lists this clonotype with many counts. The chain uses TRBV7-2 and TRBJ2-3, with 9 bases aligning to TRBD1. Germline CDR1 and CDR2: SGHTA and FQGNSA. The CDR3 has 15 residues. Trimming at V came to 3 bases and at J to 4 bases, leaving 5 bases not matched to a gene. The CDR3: CASSFGDREADTQYF. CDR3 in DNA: TGTGCCAGCAGCTTCGGGGACAGGGAGGCAGATACGCAGTATTTT.

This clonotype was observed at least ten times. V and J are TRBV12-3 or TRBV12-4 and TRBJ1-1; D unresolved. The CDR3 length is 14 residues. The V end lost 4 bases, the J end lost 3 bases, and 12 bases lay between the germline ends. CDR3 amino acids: CASSSVDGYTEAFF. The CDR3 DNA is TGTGCCAGCAGTTCAGTAGACGGATACACTGAAGCTTTCTTT.

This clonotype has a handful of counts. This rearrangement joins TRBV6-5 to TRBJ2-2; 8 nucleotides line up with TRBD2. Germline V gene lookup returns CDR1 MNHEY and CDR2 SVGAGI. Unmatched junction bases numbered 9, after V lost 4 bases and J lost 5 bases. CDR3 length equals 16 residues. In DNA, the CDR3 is TGTGCCAGCAGTTGGCCTCGGGGGGGCCTTACCGGGGAGCTGTTTTTT. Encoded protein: CASSWPRGGLTGELFF.

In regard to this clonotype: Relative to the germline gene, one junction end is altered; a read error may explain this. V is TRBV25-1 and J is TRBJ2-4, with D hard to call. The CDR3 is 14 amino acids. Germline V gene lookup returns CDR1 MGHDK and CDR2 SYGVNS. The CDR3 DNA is TGTGCCAGCTGTGAATCCACAGCCGCAAACATTCAGTACTTC. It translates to CASCESTAANIQYF.